This entry lists 24 T cell receptor beta chains sequenced from one sample in a study of T cell responses to AZD1222 COVID-19 vaccine. Produced via immunoSEQ multiplex PCR; TCRdb's table is partial and in-frame only. The sample records about 120,000 clones, approximately 90% being singletons. The material sequenced was peripheral blood, taken on day 0 of AZD1222 vaccination. The receptor set was obtained from an adult in good health.

The chain couples TRBV14 to TRBJ2-1; tentative D call: TRBD1 (6 bases). This CDR3 is 12 amino acids long. V was trimmed by 6 bases and J by 11 bases, leaving 14 bases between them. Per germline, CDR1 SGHDN and CDR2 FVKESK. The CDR3 coding sequence is TGTGCCAGCAGGCCAAATGGGGGCAAGCAGTTCTTC. It encodes CASRPNGGKQFF.

This clone was counted a single time. CDR3: CASSQGTGPYNEQFF. CDR3 coding DNA: TGTGCCAGCAGCCAAGGGACAGGACCCTACAATGAGCAGTTCTTC. The chain recombines TRBV28 with TRBJ2-1; 8 positions agree with TRBD1. After removal of 6 bases from V and 2 bases from J, the junction contained 6 bases not matched to a gene. The CDR3 consists of 15 residues. Germline lookup yields CDR1 MDHEN and CDR2 SYDVKM.

The chain has TRBV10-1 and TRBJ1-1; D unresolved. This CDR3 is 14 amino acids long. V shed 6 bases and J shed 1 base, with 12 bases lying between them. The germline V gene has CDR1 WNHNN and CDR2 SYGVQD (reference sequence). The CDR3: CASRRGGENTEAFF. Here the CDR3 DNA reads TGCGCCAGCAGACGCGGAGGAGAGAACACTGAAGCTTTCTTT.

As to this clone: At one of its ends the junction is not consistent with the germline gene, which may arise from a read error. The chain combines TRBV27 with TRBJ1-2; perhaps TRBD1 as D (6 bases). CDR1 is MNHEY and CDR2 is SMNVEV in the germline V gene (reference sequence). This CDR3 region has 14 residues. The CDR3 DNA reads TGTGCCAGCACTTTAAGGTCAGGGGTACTAGGCTACACCTTC. This gives the protein CASTLRSGVLGYTF.

The CDR3: CASSNRDRGDQPQHF. CDR3 nucleotides: TGTGCCAGCAGCAACCGGGACAGGGGAGATCAGCCCCAGCATTTT. The rearrangement links TRBV5-4 to TRBJ1-5; the match to TRBD1 covers 10 bases. The ends lost 4 bases at V and 5 bases at J; junction bases unmatched: 6. Per the germline V gene, CDR1 is SGHNT and CDR2 is YYREEE (reference sequence). The CDR3 has 15 amino acids.

A single count supports this clone. The V call is TRBV6-5, the J call TRBJ2-7; 7 positions agree with TRBD2. Germline values: CDR1 MNHEY, CDR2 SVGAGI. V lost 5 bases to trimming and J lost 2 bases; unmatched junction nucleotides: 6. The CDR3 sequence is 14 residues long. CDR3 DNA: TGTGCCAGCAGTAGCGGGGAAGCAACCTACGAGCAGTACTTC. It translates to CASSSGEATYEQYF.

With respect to this clone: Other DNA sequences in the same sample also yield this CDR3. CDR3 amino acids: CASSLGNEQYF. The CDR3 DNA is TGCGCCAGCAGCCTTGGGAACGAGCAGTACTTC. This sequence joins TRBV5-1 and TRBJ2-7; no definite D call. Trimming removed 4 bases from V and 5 bases from J, with 7 bases in between. Per germline, CDR1 SGHRS and CDR2 YFSETQ. The CDR3 totals 11 residues.

The chain's CDR3 is CASSRDRSNYGYTF. CDR3 sequence (DNA): TGCGCCAGCAGCCGGGACAGAAGTAACTATGGCTACACCTTC. The rearrangement joins TRBV10-1 to TRBJ1-2; 7 bases align to TRBD1. Germline V gives CDR1 WNHNN, CDR2 SYGVQD (reference sequence). Trimming took 6 bases from V and 1 from J; bases not matched to a gene: 5. The CDR3 sequence is 14 residues long.

The rearrangement links TRBV21-1 to TRBJ2-1. TRBV21-1 is deemed a pseudogene. The CDR3 totals 13 residues. CDR3 sequence reads: CASSKASYNEQFF. The CDR3 DNA sequence: TGTGCCAGCAGCAAAGCCTCCTACAATGAGCAGTTCTTC.

The chain carries TRBV27 and TRBJ1-5; TRBD1 matches at 8 bases. Germline values: CDR1 MNHEY, CDR2 SMNVEV (reference sequence). The junction had 4 bases not matched to a gene; V was cut back by 6 bases and J by 6 bases. The CDR3 runs to 13 residues. In DNA, the CDR3 is TGTGCCAGCAGGAAGACAGGGGCTCAGCCCCAGCATTTT. Translation gives CASRKTGAQPQHF.

This clone was counted a few times. V and J are TRBV2 and TRBJ1-4; 7 nucleotides match TRBD1. J was trimmed by 8 bases and V by 6 bases; bases with no gene match: 3. The CDR3 length is 12 residues. Per the germline V gene, CDR1 is SNHLY and CDR2 is FYNNEI. CDR3 sequence (DNA): TGTGCCAGCAGGACGGACAGGGAAAAACTGTTTTTT. Amino acids: CASRTDREKLFF.

The table lists this clone with a count of one. The chain employs TRBV10-2 and TRBJ2-3, with a tentative D call TRBD2 (6 bases). Germline CDR1 WSHSY, CDR2 SAAADI. Trimming took 7 bases from V and 0 from J, leaving 11 bases between them. The CDR3 runs 14 residues. CDR3 DNA: TGCGCCAGCAAGGCGGGGACTAGCACAGATACGCAGTATTTT. Its translation is CASKAGTSTDTQYF.

The chain employs TRBV6-6 and TRBJ1-1, with no clear D. Per germline, CDR1 MNHNY and CDR2 SVGAGI (reference sequence). The CDR3 covers 13 residues. Trimming cost V 2 bases and J 2 bases, with 6 bases left between them. CDR3 protein: CASSYPDNTEAFF. In DNA form, the CDR3 reads TGTGCCAGCAGTTACCCAGATAACACTGAAGCTTTCTTT.

This chain joins TRBV27 and TRBJ2-1; 7 bases are shared with TRBD1. The CDR3 has 17 amino acids. Germline CDR1 and CDR2: MNHEY and SMNVEV (reference sequence). With V trimmed by 3 bases and J by 0 bases, 8 bases remained unmatched. CDR3 residues: CASSFSDRRSSYNEQFF. The CDR3 bases are TGTGCCAGCAGTTTCTCGGACAGGAGGAGCTCCTACAATGAGCAGTTCTTC.

This sequence joins TRBV7-8 and TRBJ1-2; D is uncertain. This CDR3 has 13 residues. V gave up 3 bases and J gave up 0 bases, with 5 bases separating them. CDR1 is SGHVS, CDR2 FQNEAQ, per germline. DNA of the CDR3: TGTGCCAGCAGCTTTGCCACTAACTATGGCTACACCTTC. Its translation: CASSFATNYGYTF.

The gene calls are TRBV6-1 and TRBJ2-3, with D possibly being TRBD1 (6 bases). Per germline, CDR1 MNHNS and CDR2 SASEGT. The germline V and J ends were trimmed by 0 bases and 4 bases, with 17 bases remaining between them. This CDR3 has 17 residues. CDR3 sequence reads: CASSEAAGGLNPDTQYF. CDR3 nucleotide sequence: TGTGCCAGCAGTGAAGCAGCTGGGGGCCTAAACCCAGATACGCAGTATTTT.

This clone was detected only once. The gene calls are TRBV2 and TRBJ1-4, with 7 bases that match TRBD1. With V trimmed by 4 bases and J by 1 base, 9 bases remained unmatched. Germline CDR1 SNHLY, CDR2 FYNNEI. The CDR3 has 17 amino acids. CDR3 in DNA: TGTGCCAGCAGTGTATTCAGGGGGTTTAAAACTAATGAAAAACTGTTTTTT. The encoded protein is CASSVFRGFKTNEKLFF.

The chain combines TRBV5-1 with TRBJ2-5; a weak D match, TRBD2 (6 bases). V dropped 0 bases and J dropped 5 bases, with 11 bases sitting between them. CDR1 is SGHRS and CDR2 is YFSETQ in the germline V gene. There are 14 residues in the CDR3. The CDR3 DNA reads TGCGCCAGCAGCTTGGTCCCGGGAGTGGAGACCCAGTACTTC. Residues: CASSLVPGVETQYF.

The genes are TRBV27 and TRBJ1-2; D is possibly TRBD1 (6 bases). Germline CDR1 is MNHEY and CDR2 is SMNVEV (reference sequence). This CDR3 is 14 amino acids long. The V and J ends lost 5 bases and 6 bases respectively, with 16 bases between them. CDR3 coding DNA: TGTGCCAGCAGTGGTTATCAGGGGCGTGATGGCTACACCTTC. Translated: CASSGYQGRDGYTF.

The chain couples TRBV2 to TRBJ1-1; D call uncertain. Looked up from germline, CDR1 is SNHLY and CDR2 is FYNNEI. The V end was cut by 8 bases, the J end by 0 bases, with 16 bases between. The CDR3 length is 15 residues. The CDR3 loop is CASQKTRVMNTEAFF. CDR3 in DNA: TGTGCCAGCCAAAAAACAAGGGTCATGAACACTGAAGCTTTCTTT.

Only a few counts were recorded for this clone. This chain connects TRBV4-2 to TRBJ2-3; D uncertain. V lost 0 bases and J 2 bases, leaving 6 bases between the germline ends. CDR1 is LGHNA and CDR2 is YNFKEQ in the germline V gene. The length of the CDR3 is 14 residues. In DNA form, the CDR3 reads TGTGCCAGCAGCCAAGATCCCAACACAGATACGCAGTATTTT. Amino acid sequence: CASSQDPNTDTQYF.

V gene TRBV2 combines with J gene TRBJ2-7; no clear D gene. CDR1 SNHLY and CDR2 FYNNEI come from the germline V gene. V shed 3 bases and J shed 1 base, with 10 bases lying between them. The CDR3 consists of 14 residues. The CDR3 DNA sequence: TGTGCCAGCAGTGAGTCCAATCTTTCCTACGAGCAGTACTTC. It encodes CASSESNLSYEQYF.

This chain links TRBV5-1 with TRBJ1-3, with D perhaps matching TRBD1 (5 bases). The germline CDR1 and CDR2 sequences are SGHRS and YFSETQ. The length of the CDR3 is 14 residues. V was trimmed by 10 bases and J by 3 bases, leaving 17 bases between them. CDR3 DNA: TGCGCCTCCACGAACCAGGGTAATGGAAACACCATATATTTT. It yields the protein CASTNQGNGNTIYF.

The rearrangement uses TRBV6-4 and TRBJ1-5; D perhaps matches TRBD1 (6 bases). CDR1 is MRHNA and CDR2 is SNTAGT in the germline V gene. The CDR3 extends over 16 amino acids. V was pared by 6 bases and J by 2 bases, with 17 bases between. CDR3 loop: CASRRGTTGGNQPQHF. CDR3 DNA: TGTGCCAGCAGAAGGGGGACAACTGGGGGCAATCAGCCCCAGCATTTT.